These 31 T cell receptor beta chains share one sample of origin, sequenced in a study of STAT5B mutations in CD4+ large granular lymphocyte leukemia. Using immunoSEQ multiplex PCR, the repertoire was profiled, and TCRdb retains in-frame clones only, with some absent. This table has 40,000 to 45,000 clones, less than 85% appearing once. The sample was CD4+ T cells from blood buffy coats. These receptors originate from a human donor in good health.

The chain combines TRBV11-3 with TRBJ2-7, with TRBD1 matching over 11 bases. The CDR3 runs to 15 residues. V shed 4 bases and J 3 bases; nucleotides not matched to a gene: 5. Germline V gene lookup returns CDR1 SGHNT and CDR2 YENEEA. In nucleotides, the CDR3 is TGTGCCAGCAGCTCCGGGACAGGGGGTGGCTACGAGCAGTACTTC. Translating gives CASSSGTGGGYEQYF.

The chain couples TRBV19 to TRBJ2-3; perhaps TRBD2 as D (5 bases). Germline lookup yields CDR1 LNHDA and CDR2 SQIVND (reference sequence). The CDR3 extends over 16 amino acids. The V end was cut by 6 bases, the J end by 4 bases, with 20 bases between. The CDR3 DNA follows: TGTGCCAGTAGAGTCATTTGGACTGACGGTGCAGATACGCAGTATTTT. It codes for CASRVIWTDGADTQYF.

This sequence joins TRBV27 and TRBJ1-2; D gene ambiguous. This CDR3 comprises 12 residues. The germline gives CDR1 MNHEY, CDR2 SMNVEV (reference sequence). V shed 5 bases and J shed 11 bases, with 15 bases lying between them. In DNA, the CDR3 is TGTGCCAGCAGTAATAACGGGGTTTGGTACACCTTC. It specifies CASSNNGVWYTF.

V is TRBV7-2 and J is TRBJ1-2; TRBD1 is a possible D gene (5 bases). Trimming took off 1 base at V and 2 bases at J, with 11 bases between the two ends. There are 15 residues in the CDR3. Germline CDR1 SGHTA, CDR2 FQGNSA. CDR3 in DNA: TGTGCCAGCAGCTTAGGGAGGGGTGGAAACTATGGCTACACCTTC. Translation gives CASSLGRGGNYGYTF.

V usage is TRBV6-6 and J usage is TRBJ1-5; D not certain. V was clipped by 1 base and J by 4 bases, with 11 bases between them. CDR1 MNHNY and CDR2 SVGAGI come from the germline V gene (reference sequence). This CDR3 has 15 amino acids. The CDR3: CASSYFASGNQPQHF. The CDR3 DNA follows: TGTGCCAGCAGTTACTTTGCTTCGGGGAATCAGCCCCAGCATTTT.

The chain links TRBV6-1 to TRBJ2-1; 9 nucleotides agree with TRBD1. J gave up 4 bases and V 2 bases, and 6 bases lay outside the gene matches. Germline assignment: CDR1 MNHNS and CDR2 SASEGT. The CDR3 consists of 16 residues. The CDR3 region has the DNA TGTGCCAGCAGTGAAAGGGACAGGGTTATTTACAATGAGCAGTTCTTC. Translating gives CASSERDRVIYNEQFF.

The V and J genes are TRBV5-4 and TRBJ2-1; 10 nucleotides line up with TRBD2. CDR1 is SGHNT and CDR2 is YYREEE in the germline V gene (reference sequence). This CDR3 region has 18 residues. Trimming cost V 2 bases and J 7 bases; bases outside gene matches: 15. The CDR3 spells CASSLGSPRLAGGNEQFF. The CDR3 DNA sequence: TGTGCCAGCAGCTTAGGGTCCCCGCGACTAGCGGGCGGAAATGAGCAGTTCTTC.

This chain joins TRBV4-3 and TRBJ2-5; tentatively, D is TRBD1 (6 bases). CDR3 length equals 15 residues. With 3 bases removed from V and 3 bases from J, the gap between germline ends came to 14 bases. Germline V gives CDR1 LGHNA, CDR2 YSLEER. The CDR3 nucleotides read TGCGCCAGCAGCCAGGAGCTTGGACAGAAAGAGACCCAGTACTTC. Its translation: CASSQELGQKETQYF.

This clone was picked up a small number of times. This chain's CDR3 is CASSGGSRANYGYTF. Written as DNA, the CDR3 is TGCGCCAGCAGTGGGGGGAGTCGGGCCAACTATGGCTACACCTTC. The chain uses TRBV5-1 and TRBJ1-2; D might be TRBD1 (5 bases). Germline values: CDR1 SGHRS, CDR2 YFSETQ. This CDR3 spans 15 amino acids. V was clipped by 5 bases and J by 2 bases, with 16 bases between them.

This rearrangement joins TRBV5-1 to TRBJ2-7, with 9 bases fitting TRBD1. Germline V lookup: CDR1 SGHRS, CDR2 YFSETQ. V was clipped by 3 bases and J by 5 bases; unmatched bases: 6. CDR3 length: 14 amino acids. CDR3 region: CASSSDRGYHEQYF. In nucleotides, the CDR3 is TGCGCCAGCAGCTCGGACAGGGGCTACCACGAGCAGTACTTC.

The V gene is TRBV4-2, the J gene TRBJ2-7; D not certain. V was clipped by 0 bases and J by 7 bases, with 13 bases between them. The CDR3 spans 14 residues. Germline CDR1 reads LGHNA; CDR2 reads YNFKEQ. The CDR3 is CASSQEGSPSEQYF. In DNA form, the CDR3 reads TGTGCCAGCAGCCAAGAAGGCAGTCCTAGTGAGCAGTACTTC.

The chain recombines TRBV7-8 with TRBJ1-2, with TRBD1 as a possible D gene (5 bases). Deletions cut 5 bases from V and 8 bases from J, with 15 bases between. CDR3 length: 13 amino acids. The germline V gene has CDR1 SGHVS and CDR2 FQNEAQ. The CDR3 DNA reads TGTGCCAGCAGCCGCGGGACTGACTGGGGCTACACCTTC. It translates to CASSRGTDWGYTF.

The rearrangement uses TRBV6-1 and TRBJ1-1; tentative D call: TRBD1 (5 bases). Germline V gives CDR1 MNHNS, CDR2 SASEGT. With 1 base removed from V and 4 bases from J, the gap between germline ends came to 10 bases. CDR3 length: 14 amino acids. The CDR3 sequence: CASSEEQGITEAFF. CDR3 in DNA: TGTGCCAGCAGTGAAGAGCAGGGAATCACTGAAGCTTTCTTT.

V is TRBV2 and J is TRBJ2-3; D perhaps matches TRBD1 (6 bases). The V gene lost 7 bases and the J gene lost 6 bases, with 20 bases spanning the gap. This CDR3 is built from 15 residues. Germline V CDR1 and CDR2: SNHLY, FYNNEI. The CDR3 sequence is CASKLGAGRVDTQYF. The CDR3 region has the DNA TGTGCCAGCAAACTGGGGGCGGGTAGGGTGGATACGCAGTATTTT.

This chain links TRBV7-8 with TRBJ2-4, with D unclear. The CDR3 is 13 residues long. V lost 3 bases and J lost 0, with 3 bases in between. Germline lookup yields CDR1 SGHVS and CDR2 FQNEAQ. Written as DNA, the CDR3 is TGTGCCAGCAGCTTTCTAGCCAAAAACATTCAGTACTTC. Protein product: CASSFLAKNIQYF.

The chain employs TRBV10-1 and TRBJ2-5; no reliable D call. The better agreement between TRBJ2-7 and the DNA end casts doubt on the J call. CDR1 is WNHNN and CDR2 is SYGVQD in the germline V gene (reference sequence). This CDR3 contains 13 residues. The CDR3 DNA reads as TGCGCCACCGCCCCGTTTGTGGGCGGCGAGCAGTACTTC. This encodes CATAPFVGGEQYF.

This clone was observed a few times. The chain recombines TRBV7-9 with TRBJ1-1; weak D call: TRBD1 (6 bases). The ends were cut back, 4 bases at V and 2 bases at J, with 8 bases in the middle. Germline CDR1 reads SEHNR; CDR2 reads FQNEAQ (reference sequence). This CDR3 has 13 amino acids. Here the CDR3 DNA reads TGTGCCAGCAGCTCACAGGGAAACACTGAAGCTTTCTTT. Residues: CASSSQGNTEAFF.

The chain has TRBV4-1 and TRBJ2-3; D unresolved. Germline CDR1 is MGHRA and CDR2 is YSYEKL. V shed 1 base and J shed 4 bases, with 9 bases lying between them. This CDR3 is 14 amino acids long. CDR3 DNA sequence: TGCGCCAGCAGCCAAGGAGGCATCGCAGATACGCAGTATTTT. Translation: CASSQGGIADTQYF.

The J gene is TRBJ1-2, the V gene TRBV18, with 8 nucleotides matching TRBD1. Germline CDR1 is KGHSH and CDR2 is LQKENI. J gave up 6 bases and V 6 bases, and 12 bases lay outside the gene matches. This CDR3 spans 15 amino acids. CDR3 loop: CASSQRQGHQDGYTF. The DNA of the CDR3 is TGTGCCAGCTCTCAAAGACAGGGGCATCAGGATGGCTACACCTTC.

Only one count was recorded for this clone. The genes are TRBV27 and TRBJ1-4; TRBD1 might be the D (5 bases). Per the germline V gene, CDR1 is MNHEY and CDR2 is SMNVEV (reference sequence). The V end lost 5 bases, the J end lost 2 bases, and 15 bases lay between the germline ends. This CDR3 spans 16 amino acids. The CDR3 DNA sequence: TGTGCCAGCAGTCGGACCTTCGGGGCGACTAATGAAAAACTGTTTTTT. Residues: CASSRTFGATNEKLFF.

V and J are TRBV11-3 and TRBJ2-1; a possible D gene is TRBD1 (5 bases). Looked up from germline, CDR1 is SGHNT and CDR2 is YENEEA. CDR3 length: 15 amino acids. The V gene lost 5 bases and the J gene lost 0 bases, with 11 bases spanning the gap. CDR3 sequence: CASSDPRGSYNEQFF. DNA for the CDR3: TGTGCCAGCAGCGATCCTAGGGGCTCCTACAATGAGCAGTTCTTC.

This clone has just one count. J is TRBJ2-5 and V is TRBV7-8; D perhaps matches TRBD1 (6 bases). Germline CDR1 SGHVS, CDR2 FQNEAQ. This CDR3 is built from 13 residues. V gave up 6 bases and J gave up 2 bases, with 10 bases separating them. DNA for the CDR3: TGTGCCAGCAGTTTACAGGGACAAGAGACCCAGTACTTC. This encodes CASSLQGQETQYF.

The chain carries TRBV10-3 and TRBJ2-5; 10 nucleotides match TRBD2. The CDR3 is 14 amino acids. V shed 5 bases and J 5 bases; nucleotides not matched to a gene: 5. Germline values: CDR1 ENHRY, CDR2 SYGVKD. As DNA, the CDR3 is TGTGCCATCAGTCTAGCGGGGGCCCGGGAGACCCAGTACTTC. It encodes CAISLAGARETQYF.

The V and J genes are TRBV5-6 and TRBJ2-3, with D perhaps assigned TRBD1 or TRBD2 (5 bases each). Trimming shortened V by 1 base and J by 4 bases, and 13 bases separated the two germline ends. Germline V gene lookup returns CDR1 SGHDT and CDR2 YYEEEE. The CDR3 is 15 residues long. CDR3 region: CASSLWGRGADTQYF. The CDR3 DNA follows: TGTGCCAGCAGCTTGTGGGGTAGGGGAGCAGATACGCAGTATTTT.

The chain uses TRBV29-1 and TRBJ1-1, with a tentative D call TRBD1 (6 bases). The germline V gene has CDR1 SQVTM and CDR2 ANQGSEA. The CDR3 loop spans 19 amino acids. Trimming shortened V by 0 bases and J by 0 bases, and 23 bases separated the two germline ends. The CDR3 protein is CSVEESGPPGHLMNTEAFF. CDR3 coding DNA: TGCAGCGTTGAAGAATCGGGACCCCCGGGACATTTGATGAACACTGAAGCTTTCTTT.

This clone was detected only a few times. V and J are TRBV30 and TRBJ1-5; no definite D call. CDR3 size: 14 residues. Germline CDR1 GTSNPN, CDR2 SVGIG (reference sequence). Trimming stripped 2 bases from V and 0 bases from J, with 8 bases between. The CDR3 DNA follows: TGTGCCTGGAGTACGGGATATAGCAATCAGCCCCAGCATTTT. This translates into CAWSTGYSNQPQHF. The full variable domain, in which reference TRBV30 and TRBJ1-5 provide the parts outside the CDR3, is SQTIHQWPATLVQPVGSPLSLECTVEGTSNPNLYWYRQAAGRGLQLLFYSVGIGQISSEVPQNLSASRPQDRQFILSSKKLLLSDSGFYLCAWSTGYSNQPQHFGDGTRLSIL.

The CDR3 loop is CASSFRPTDTQYF. The CDR3 DNA is TGTGCCAGCAGCTTCAGACCCACAGATACGCAGTATTTT. This chain joins TRBV9 and TRBJ2-3; D call uncertain. The CDR3 contains 13 residues. Between the trimmed V and J ends, which lost 4 bases and 2 bases, there was a span of 8 bases. Germline CDR1 SGDLS, CDR2 YYNGEE.

CDR3 DNA sequence: TGTGCCAGCAGCTTAGATCAGGGAGGACTTTCACCCCTCCACTTT. Residues: CASSLDQGGLSPLHF. J is TRBJ1-6 and V is TRBV7-8, with D perhaps matching TRBD1 (5 bases). The CDR3 consists of 15 residues. V was clipped by 1 base and J by 9 bases, with 13 bases between them. Per germline, CDR1 SGHVS and CDR2 FQNEAQ.

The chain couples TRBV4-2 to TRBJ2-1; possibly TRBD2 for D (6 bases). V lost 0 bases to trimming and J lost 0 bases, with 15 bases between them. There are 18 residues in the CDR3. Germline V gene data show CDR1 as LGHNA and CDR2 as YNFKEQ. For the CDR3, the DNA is TGTGCCAGCAGCCAAGATGACAGCGGGTATAGCTCCTACAATGAGCAGTTCTTC. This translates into CASSQDDSGYSSYNEQFF.

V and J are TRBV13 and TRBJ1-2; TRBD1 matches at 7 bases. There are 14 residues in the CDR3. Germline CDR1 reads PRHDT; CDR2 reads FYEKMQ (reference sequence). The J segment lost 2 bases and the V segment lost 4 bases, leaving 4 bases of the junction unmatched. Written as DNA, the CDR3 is TGTGCCAGCAGCTCGACAGGGCGGAACTATGGCTACACCTTC. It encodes CASSSTGRNYGYTF.

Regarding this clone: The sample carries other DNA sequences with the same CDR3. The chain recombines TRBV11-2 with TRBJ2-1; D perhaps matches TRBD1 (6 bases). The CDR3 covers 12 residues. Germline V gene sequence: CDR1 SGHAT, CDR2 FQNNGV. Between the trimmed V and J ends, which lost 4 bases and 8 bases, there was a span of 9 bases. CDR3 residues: CASSSQGYEQFF. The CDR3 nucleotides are TGTGCCAGCAGCTCACAGGGATATGAGCAGTTCTTC.